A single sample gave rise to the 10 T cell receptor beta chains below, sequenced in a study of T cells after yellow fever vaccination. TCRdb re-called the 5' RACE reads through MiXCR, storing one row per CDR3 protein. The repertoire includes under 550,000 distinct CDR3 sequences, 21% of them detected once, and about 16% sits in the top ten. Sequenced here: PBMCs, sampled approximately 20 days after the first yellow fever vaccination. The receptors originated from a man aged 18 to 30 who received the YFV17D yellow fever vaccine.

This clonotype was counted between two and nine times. CDR3 residues: CASSQEEGAGELFF. For the CDR3, the DNA is TGTGCCAGCAGCCAAGAAGAAGGGGCCGGGGAGCTGTTTTTT. The chain employs TRBV4-2 and TRBJ2-2; D may be TRBD1 (5 bases). The germline V and J ends were trimmed by 0 bases and 6 bases, with 8 bases remaining between them. CDR3 length equals 14 residues. CDR1 and CDR2 (germline): LGHNA, YNFKEQ.

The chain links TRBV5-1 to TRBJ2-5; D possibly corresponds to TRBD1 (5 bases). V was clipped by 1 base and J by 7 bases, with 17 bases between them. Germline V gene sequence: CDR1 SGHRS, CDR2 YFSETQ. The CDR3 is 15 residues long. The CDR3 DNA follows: TGCGCCAGCAGCTTGATCGGTCAGGGAACGGGGACCCAGTACTTC. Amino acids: CASSLIGQGTGTQYF.

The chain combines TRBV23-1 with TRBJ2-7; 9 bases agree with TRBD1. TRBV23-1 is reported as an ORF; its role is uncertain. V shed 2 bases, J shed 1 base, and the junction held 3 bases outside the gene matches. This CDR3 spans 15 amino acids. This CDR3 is CASSQRTGASYEQYV. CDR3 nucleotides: TGCGCCAGCAGTCAAAGGACAGGGGCGTCCTACGAGCAGTACGTC.

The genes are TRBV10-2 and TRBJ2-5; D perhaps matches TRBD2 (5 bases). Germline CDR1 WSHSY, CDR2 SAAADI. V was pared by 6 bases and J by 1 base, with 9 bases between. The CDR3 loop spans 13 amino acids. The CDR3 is CASSDYIQETQYF. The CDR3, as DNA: TGCGCCAGCAGCGACTACATCCAAGAGACCCAGTACTTC.

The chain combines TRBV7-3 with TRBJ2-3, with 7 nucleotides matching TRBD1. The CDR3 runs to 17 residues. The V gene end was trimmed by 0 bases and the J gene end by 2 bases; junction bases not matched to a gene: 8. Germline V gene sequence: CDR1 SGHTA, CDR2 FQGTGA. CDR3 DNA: TGTGCCAGCAGCTTAACGTGGAAGGGGGCCTACACAGATACGCAGTATTTT. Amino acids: CASSLTWKGAYTDTQYF.

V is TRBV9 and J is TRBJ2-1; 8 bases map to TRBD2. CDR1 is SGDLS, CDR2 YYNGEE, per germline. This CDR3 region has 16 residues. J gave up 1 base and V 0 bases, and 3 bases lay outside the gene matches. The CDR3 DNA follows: TGTGCCAGCAGCGTAGATAGCGGGGTATCCTACAATGAGCAGTTCTTC. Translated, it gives CASSVDSGVSYNEQFF.

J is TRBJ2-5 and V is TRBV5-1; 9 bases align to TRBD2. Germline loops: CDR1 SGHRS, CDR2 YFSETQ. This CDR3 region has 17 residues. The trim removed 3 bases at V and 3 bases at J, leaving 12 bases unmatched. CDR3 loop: CASSSGVGGGAEETQYF. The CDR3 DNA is TGCGCCAGCAGCTCCGGAGTGGGCGGGGGGGCCGAAGAGACCCAGTACTTC.

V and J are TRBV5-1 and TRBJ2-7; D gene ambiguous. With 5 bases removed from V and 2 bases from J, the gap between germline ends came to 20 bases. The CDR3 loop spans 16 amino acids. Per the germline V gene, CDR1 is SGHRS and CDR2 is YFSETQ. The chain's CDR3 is CASRGDQGKFTYEQYF. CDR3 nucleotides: TGCGCCAGCAGAGGTGACCAAGGGAAGTTCACCTACGAGCAGTACTTC.

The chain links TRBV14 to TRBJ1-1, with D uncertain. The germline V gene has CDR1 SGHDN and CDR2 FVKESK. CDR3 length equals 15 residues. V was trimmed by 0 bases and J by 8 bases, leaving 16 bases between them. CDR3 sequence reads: CASSQDIRPAVEAFF. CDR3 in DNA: TGTGCCAGCAGCCAAGATATTAGGCCGGCAGTAGAAGCTTTCTTT.

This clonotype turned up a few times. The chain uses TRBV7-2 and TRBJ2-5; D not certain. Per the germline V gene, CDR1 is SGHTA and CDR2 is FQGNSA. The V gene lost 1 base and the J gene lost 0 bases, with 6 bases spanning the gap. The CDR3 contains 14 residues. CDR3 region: CASSLVLDQETQYF. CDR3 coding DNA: TGTGCCAGCAGCTTAGTCCTCGACCAAGAGACCCAGTACTTC.